What follows are 14 T cell receptor beta chains derived from one specimen sequenced in a study of T cells in Graves' hyperthyroidism and ophthalmopathy. Amplification of TCR beta CDR3 regions used RNA as the template. Using the HTBI primer set, a first-round RT-PCR was run on the TCR CDR3. From the multiplex PCR reads, TCRdb called clonotypes with MiXCR, one entry per CDR3 protein. The sample consists of 550,000 to 650,000 distinct CDR3 sequences, approximately 13% of them appearing once. The sequencing sample was made of blood. These receptors all come from a young woman with Graves' hyperthyroidism that later progressed to Graves' ophthalmopathy.

V and J are TRBV19 and TRBJ2-1; TRBD2 aligns across 11 bases. The CDR3 length is 15 residues. Per germline, CDR1 LNHDA and CDR2 SQIVND (reference sequence). V trimming: 0 bases; J trimming: 9 bases; junction bases outside the gene matches: 4. The CDR3 DNA follows: TGTGCCAGTAGTATAGAGACTAGCGGGATCGGTGAGCAGTTCTTC. It codes for CASSIETSGIGEQFF.

The chain couples TRBV19 to TRBJ2-7, with 10 bases fitting TRBD2. Germline CDR1 LNHDA, CDR2 SQIVND (reference sequence). V dropped 8 bases and J dropped 6; count of bases not matched to a gene: 10. CDR3 length equals 14 residues. In DNA form, the CDR3 reads TGTGCCAGTTCGTCTAGCGGGAGAGGGACCGAGCAGTACTTC. This gives the protein CASSSSGRGTEQYF.

The rearrangement joins TRBV20-1 to TRBJ1-2; D perhaps matches TRBD1 (6 bases). Trimming removed 3 bases at V and 7 bases at J, with 18 bases between. CDR3 length: 14 residues. CDR1 and CDR2 (germline): DFQATT, SNEGSKA (reference sequence). DNA for the CDR3: TGCAGTGCTAGGGCTGACGGGGGCCAGGGTGGCTACACCTTC. Translating it yields CSARADGGQGGYTF.

This clonotype was counted at least ten times. The J gene is TRBJ1-4, the V gene TRBV2, with D uncertain. With 8 bases removed from V and 8 bases from J, the gap between germline ends came to 15 bases. The CDR3 runs 13 residues. CDR1 is SNHLY and CDR2 is FYNNEI in the germline V gene. The chain's CDR3 is CASVGRMAEKLFF. The DNA of the CDR3 is TGTGCCAGCGTCGGTAGGATGGCAGAAAAACTGTTTTTT.

At least ten counts were recorded for this clonotype. The chain joins TRBV10-3 to TRBJ1-6; D is possibly TRBD1 (5 bases). V lost 4 bases and J 0 bases, leaving 13 bases between the germline ends. The CDR3 has 17 residues. Looked up from germline, CDR1 is ENHRY and CDR2 is SYGVKD. CDR3: CAISATVTSSYNSPLHF. In DNA form, the CDR3 reads TGTGCCATCAGTGCGACAGTTACGTCCTCCTATAATTCACCCCTCCACTTT.

At least ten counts were recorded for this clonotype. The J gene is TRBJ2-3, the V gene TRBV15; weak D call: TRBD2 (6 bases). This CDR3 contains 14 residues. Germline V gene lookup returns CDR1 LNHNV and CDR2 YYDKDF (reference sequence). V was shortened by 8 bases and J by 0 bases, with 12 bases between the two germline ends. The CDR3 reads CATQMRGSTDTQYF. The CDR3 nucleotides are TGTGCCACCCAAATGCGGGGCAGCACAGATACGCAGTATTTT.

This clonotype was seen repeatedly, ten times or more. The chain employs TRBV6-1 and TRBJ1-1; D unclear. Trimming left V 3 bases short and J 5 bases short, with 10 bases between. Germline CDR1 is MNHNS and CDR2 is SASEGT. The CDR3 is 13 amino acids. This CDR3 reads CASSEDRSTEAFF. Here the CDR3 DNA reads TGTGCCAGCAGTGAGGACCGGAGTACTGAAGCTTTCTTT.

This chain uses TRBV18 with TRBJ2-2; tentative D call: TRBD1 (5 bases). CDR3 length: 19 residues. Germline V CDR1 and CDR2: KGHSH, LQKENI. V was trimmed by 4 bases and J by 0 bases, leaving 21 bases between them. Written as DNA, the CDR3 is TGTGCCAGCTCACTCAATCGGCAGGGATCGTCCCCGAACACCGGGGAGCTGTTTTTT. It encodes CASSLNRQGSSPNTGELFF.

This chain uses TRBV19 with TRBJ2-1; D call uncertain. The germline V and J ends were trimmed by 1 base and 0 bases, with 10 bases remaining between them. This CDR3 is 16 amino acids long. Per the germline V gene, CDR1 is LNHDA and CDR2 is SQIVND (reference sequence). DNA for the CDR3: TGTGCCAGTAGTATAGTGGGTTCTAGCTCCTACAATGAGCAGTTCTTC. It encodes CASSIVGSSSYNEQFF.

V is TRBV18 and J is TRBJ2-2; 8 bases align to TRBD1. The CDR3 extends over 22 amino acids. The V gene end was trimmed by 3 bases and the J gene end by 5 bases; junction bases not matched to a gene: 26. Germline loops: CDR1 KGHSH, CDR2 LQKENI. The chain's CDR3 is CASSPLLSLRDRMGFSTGELFF. The CDR3 DNA follows: TGTGCCAGCTCACCGCTCCTAAGTCTCCGGGACAGGATGGGGTTTTCGACCGGGGAGCTGTTTTTT.

This clonotype has at least ten counts. This chain connects TRBV7-9 to TRBJ2-7; D possibly corresponds to TRBD1 (6 bases). The V and J ends lost 5 bases and 8 bases respectively, with 16 bases between them. Germline V gives CDR1 SEHNR, CDR2 FQNEAQ (reference sequence). The CDR3 runs to 13 residues. The DNA of the CDR3 is TGTGCCAGCAGCCCTAGGACAGAGGGACAGCAGTACTTC. This translates into CASSPRTEGQQYF.

About this clonotype: A much larger clone is a single base away; this may be a read error. The gene calls are TRBV24-1 and TRBJ1-2, with TRBD1 identical over 7 bases. The germline CDR1 and CDR2 sequences are KGHDR and SFDVKD. J gave up 6 bases and V 7 bases, and 10 bases lay outside the gene matches. The CDR3 covers 14 residues. The CDR3 protein is CATSPGQFIHGYTF. The CDR3 coding sequence is TGTGCCACCAGCCCGGGACAGTTTATTCATGGCTACACCTTC.

In this sample, this clonotype turned up many times. The chain links TRBV7-9 to TRBJ1-6; TRBD1 is a possible D gene (6 bases). This CDR3 is built from 13 residues. Germline-derived CDR1 and CDR2 are SEHNR and FQNEAQ (reference sequence). V was clipped by 6 bases and J by 7 bases, with 10 bases between them. The CDR3 DNA reads TGTGCCAGCAGACTGGGGGCCAATTCACCCCTCCACTTT. Encoded protein: CASRLGANSPLHF.

This clonotype showed up just a few times. The chain has TRBV7-9 and TRBJ2-7; D may be TRBD2 (5 bases). The V and J ends lost 6 bases and 6 bases respectively, with 12 bases between them. CDR1 is SEHNR and CDR2 is FQNEAQ in the germline V gene (reference sequence). This CDR3 has 12 residues. CDR3 amino acids: CASSGLTREQYF. DNA for the CDR3: TGTGCCAGCAGTGGACTCACTCGCGAGCAGTACTTC.